One sample yielded the 28 T cell receptor beta chains listed below, sequenced in a study of patients and donors after allogeneic stem cell transplantation. TCRdb reprocessed the RT-PCR reads with MiXCR, giving one entry per CDR3 protein. There are about 410,000 distinct CDR3 sequences in the sample; under 20% occur only once, and about 7% lies in the top ten. The sample comprised blood, either unsorted or a sorted T cell fraction (not recorded which). The receptors come from a human donor who was either an allogeneic HSCT recipient or a stem cell or donor lymphocyte infusion donor (not recorded which). It is not recorded whose cells these are; they may come from a transplant donor.

This CDR3 reads CASSLLPRNNEQFF. The CDR3 region has the DNA TGTGCCAGCAGCTTGCTTCCTAGAAACAATGAGCAGTTCTTC. The chain combines TRBV7-9 with TRBJ2-1; no reliable D call. The CDR3 contains 14 residues. CDR1 SEHNR and CDR2 FQNEAQ come from the germline V gene (reference sequence). V lost 3 bases to trimming and J lost 5 bases, with 11 bases between them.

This chain uses TRBV4-2 with TRBJ2-7; D might be TRBD2 (6 bases). CDR1 LGHNA and CDR2 YNFKEQ come from the germline V gene. The V gene lost 0 bases and the J gene lost 3 bases, with 9 bases spanning the gap. The CDR3 has 14 amino acids. The CDR3 loop is CASSQEGRNYEQYF. CDR3 in DNA: TGTGCCAGCAGCCAAGAAGGGAGGAACTACGAGCAGTACTTC.

This clonotype was observed a handful of times. V gene TRBV9 combines with J gene TRBJ2-5, with D perhaps TRBD1 (5 bases). This CDR3 is 14 amino acids long. CDR1 is SGDLS, CDR2 YYNGEE, per germline. The ends were cut back, 2 bases at V and 1 base at J, with 9 bases in the middle. CDR3: CASSVDSLQETQYF. CDR3 coding DNA: TGTGCCAGCAGCGTCGACAGCCTCCAAGAGACCCAGTACTTC.

The chain employs TRBV6-1 and TRBJ2-4, with no clear D. CDR3 length equals 14 residues. The ends were cut back, 6 bases at V and 1 base at J, with 10 bases in the middle. Germline values: CDR1 MNHNS, CDR2 SASEGT. The CDR3 DNA follows: TGTGCCAGCAGGCCTAGGTGGGCCAAAAACATTCAGTACTTC. It codes for CASRPRWAKNIQYF.

This clonotype was counted a few times. The rearrangement uses TRBV5-1 and TRBJ2-1; 15 bases agree with TRBD2. Losses at the gene ends were 4 bases for V and 4 bases for J; bases not matched to a gene: 6. The CDR3 runs 17 residues. The germline CDR1 and CDR2 sequences are SGHRS and YFSETQ. CDR3 sequence (DNA): TGCGCCAGCAGCCCCGGACTAGCGGGGGGGTTTTACAATGAGCAGTTCTTC. Amino acids: CASSPGLAGGFYNEQFF.

This clonotype was seen repeatedly, ten times or more. The CDR3 nucleotides read TGTGCCAGCAGCTTAGGACGGATTAATGAAAAACTGTTTTTT. Its translation: CASSLGRINEKLFF. V is TRBV7-9 and J is TRBJ1-4; no clear D. Per germline, CDR1 SEHNR and CDR2 FQNEAQ (reference sequence). Trimming took 1 base from V and 4 from J, leaving 7 bases between them. The CDR3 is made up of 14 amino acids.

This clonotype was detected a few times. The chain uses TRBV28 and TRBJ1-5, with D unclear. V shed 7 bases and J shed 0 bases, with 4 bases lying between them. This CDR3 has 12 amino acids. CDR1 is MDHEN and CDR2 is SYDVKM in the germline V gene. The CDR3 loop is CASTVSNQPQHF. The CDR3 DNA follows: TGTGCCAGCACCGTTAGCAATCAGCCCCAGCATTTT.

The chain combines TRBV20-1 with TRBJ2-7; 7 nucleotides agree with TRBD2. The CDR3 has 12 residues. The germline V gene has CDR1 DFQATT and CDR2 SNEGSKA (reference sequence). Unmatched junction bases numbered 10, after V lost 5 bases and J lost 9 bases. The CDR3 DNA reads as TGCAGTGCTGGGGGGGGGGTAGGGCGGCAGTACTTC. This codes for CSAGGGVGRQYF.

This clonotype has ten or more counts. This chain uses TRBV6-1 with TRBJ2-1; no definite D call. Trimming removed 6 bases from V and 0 bases from J, with 9 bases in between. Germline CDR1 reads MNHNS; CDR2 reads SASEGT. This CDR3 spans 14 amino acids. CDR3 loop: CASRAPSSYNEQFF. For the CDR3, the DNA is TGTGCCAGCAGGGCCCCTAGCTCCTACAATGAGCAGTTCTTC.

The chain recombines TRBV3-1 with TRBJ2-3, with D uncertain. Trimming left V 0 bases short and J 5 bases short, with 12 bases between. The CDR3 is made up of 15 amino acids. In germline, CDR1 is LGHDT, CDR2 YNNKEL (reference sequence). This chain's CDR3 is CASSQDLAGRDTQYF. In DNA, the CDR3 is TGTGCCAGCAGCCAAGACCTCGCAGGACGAGATACGCAGTATTTT.

The gene calls are TRBV29-1 and TRBJ2-3; D remains ambiguous. V lost 4 bases and J lost 5, with 13 bases in between. Germline V gene sequence: CDR1 SQVTM, CDR2 ANQGSEA. The CDR3 loop spans 13 amino acids. Here the CDR3 DNA reads TGCAGCGTTGGACCCAACCTATTAGATACGCAGTATTTT. This translates into CSVGPNLLDTQYF.

In this sample, this clonotype turned up a few times. In DNA, the CDR3 is TGCGCCAGCAGCTTGTATTTTAGGGGGAGTCACCCCACCGGGGAGCTGTTTTTT. Its translation: CASSLYFRGSHPTGELFF. V gene TRBV5-1 combines with J gene TRBJ2-2; possibly TRBD1 for D (6 bases). This CDR3 contains 18 residues. Deletions cut 1 base from V and 4 bases from J, with 20 bases between. Germline lookup yields CDR1 SGHRS and CDR2 YFSETQ.

This chain joins TRBV11-3 and TRBJ2-3; no clear D gene. Germline V gene lookup returns CDR1 SGHNT and CDR2 YENEEA. Trimming shortened V by 1 base and J by 0 bases, and 14 bases separated the two germline ends. This CDR3 is built from 17 residues. The chain's CDR3 is CASSLAQKPTSTDTQYF. In DNA, the CDR3 is TGTGCCAGCAGCTTAGCCCAAAAGCCAACTAGCACAGATACGCAGTATTTT.

The V gene is TRBV4-3, the J gene TRBJ2-1, with TRBD1 as a possible D gene (6 bases). CDR1 LGHNA and CDR2 YSLEER come from the germline V gene. The CDR3 is made up of 13 amino acids. CDR3 sequence: CPANRVPYNEQFF. The CDR3 DNA reads TGCCCCGCTAACAGGGTACCCTACAATGAGCAGTTCTTC.

This chain connects TRBV27 to TRBJ2-1; no clear D gene. The germline V and J ends were trimmed by 7 bases and 0 bases, with 16 bases remaining between them. Germline values: CDR1 MNHEY, CDR2 SMNVEV (reference sequence). The CDR3 loop spans 16 amino acids. Here the CDR3 DNA reads TGTGCCAGCAAAGTAGATGGAGTCATCTCCTACAATGAGCAGTTCTTC. Protein sequence: CASKVDGVISYNEQFF.

The V gene is TRBV4-3, the J gene TRBJ1-6; 12 bases are shared with TRBD1. J gave up 9 bases and V 3 bases, and 6 bases lay outside the gene matches. From germline, CDR1 is LGHNA and CDR2 YSLEER. The CDR3 is 16 residues long. The DNA for the CDR3 is TGCGCCAGCAGCCACGGGACAGGGGGCTTAGGTTCACCCCTCCACTTT. Translating it yields CASSHGTGGLGSPLHF.

The chain combines TRBV13 with TRBJ2-6, with 8 bases lining up with TRBD2. The CDR3 contains 18 residues. Trimming removed 2 bases from V and 0 bases from J; junction bases left unmatched: 6. In germline, CDR1 is PRHDT, CDR2 FYEKMQ (reference sequence). The CDR3 spells CASSLLAGTSSGANVLTF. In nucleotides, the CDR3 is TGTGCCAGCAGCTTATTAGCGGGGACAAGCTCTGGGGCCAACGTCCTGACTTTC.

In its sample, this clonotype was seen a few times. This sequence joins TRBV5-1 and TRBJ2-7; the D is unclear. There are 14 residues in the CDR3. The V and J ends lost 4 bases and 0 bases respectively, with 11 bases between them. Looked up from germline, CDR1 is SGHRS and CDR2 is YFSETQ. CDR3 coding DNA: TGCGCCAGCAGCCGAGACGTCAGCTCCTACGAGCAGTACTTC. As protein: CASSRDVSSYEQYF.

In this sample, this clonotype turned up a few times. The chain recombines TRBV5-1 with TRBJ1-2; TRBD1 matches 8 bases. This CDR3 is built from 15 residues. V was clipped by 3 bases and J by 4 bases; unmatched bases: 8. Germline V gene lookup returns CDR1 SGHRS and CDR2 YFSETQ. This CDR3 is CASSWGQESSYGYTF. Written as DNA, the CDR3 is TGCGCCAGCAGCTGGGGACAGGAAAGTTCCTATGGCTACACCTTC.

The chain combines TRBV7-6 with TRBJ1-4; no clear D gene. The CDR3 extends over 13 amino acids. The V gene lost 3 bases and the J gene lost 12 bases, with 14 bases spanning the gap. CDR1 and CDR2 from the germline V gene are SGHVS and FNYEAQ. The CDR3 loop is CASSFGPSWELFF. The CDR3 nucleotides read TGTGCCAGCAGCTTCGGACCTTCGTGGGAACTGTTTTTT.

This clonotype was counted only a few times. This chain uses TRBV12-3 or TRBV12-4 with TRBJ1-2; TRBD1 matches 10 bases. After removal of 10 bases from V and 4 bases from J, the junction contained 9 bases not matched to a gene. The CDR3 totals 14 residues. In nucleotides, the CDR3 is TGTGCCACCGCTGGACAGGGGGGTTTCTATGGCTACACCTTC. Translating it yields CATAGQGGFYGYTF.

J is TRBJ1-5 and V is TRBV12-3 or TRBV12-4, with 7 bases lining up with TRBD1. The V segment lost 4 bases and the J segment 3 bases; nucleotides outside the gene matches: 15. The CDR3 extends over 18 amino acids. CDR3 loop: CASSSWVTGLPLNQPQHF. The CDR3 nucleotides are TGTGCCAGCAGTTCCTGGGTGACAGGGCTTCCCCTCAATCAGCCCCAGCATTTT.

In its sample, this clonotype was seen a few times. This rearrangement joins TRBV7-2 to TRBJ2-5, with 8 nucleotides matching TRBD2. This CDR3 is built from 16 residues. V shed 3 bases and J 5 bases; nucleotides not matched to a gene: 11. The germline CDR1 and CDR2 sequences are SGHTA and FQGNSA. The CDR3, as DNA: TGTGCCAGCAGCTTCGGACTAGCCAAACCCCCCGAGACCCAGTACTTC. Translated: CASSFGLAKPPETQYF.

This clonotype was seen only a few times. The CDR3 bases are TGTGCCAGCAGTGACAGTTTGCGGGAGCAGTACTTC. Amino acids: CASSDSLREQYF. The chain carries TRBV2 and TRBJ2-7; D remains ambiguous. V was clipped by 3 bases and J by 7 bases, with 10 bases between them. Per germline, CDR1 SNHLY and CDR2 FYNNEI. The CDR3 extends over 12 amino acids.

The chain has TRBV5-1 and TRBJ2-7, with a weak D call TRBD2 (7 bases). The germline gives CDR1 SGHRS, CDR2 YFSETQ. Trimming shortened V by 2 bases and J by 4 bases, and 19 bases separated the two germline ends. The CDR3 covers 16 residues. CDR3 in DNA: TGCGCCAGCAGCTTATACAGGGAGGGGAGTCCTTACGAGCAGTACTTC. Protein product: CASSLYREGSPYEQYF.

The chain joins TRBV27 to TRBJ2-3; the D call may be TRBD1 or TRBD2 (5 bases each). The V gene lost 2 bases and the J gene lost 2 bases, with 11 bases spanning the gap. Germline V CDR1 and CDR2: MNHEY, SMNVEV (reference sequence). The CDR3 is 15 amino acids. The CDR3 DNA reads TGTGCCAGCAGTTTAATCGGGGCCTACACAGATACGCAGTATTTT. It is translated as CASSLIGAYTDTQYF.

This clonotype was seen at least ten times. The rearrangement uses TRBV29-1 and TRBJ1-1, with D unclear. The CDR3 has 13 amino acids. V was pared by 2 bases and J by 7 bases, with 14 bases between. Germline assignment: CDR1 SQVTM and CDR2 ANQGSEA. The CDR3 nucleotides read TGCAGCGTTGAATGGGTCGGAAAGATTGAAGCTTTCTTT. Translated: CSVEWVGKIEAFF.

There are a few counts of this clonotype. The chain combines TRBV2 with TRBJ2-1, with D unresolved. V dropped 4 bases and J dropped 7 bases, with 11 bases sitting between them. The germline V gene encodes CDR1 SNHLY and CDR2 FYNNEI. The CDR3 runs to 13 residues. The CDR3 coding sequence is TGTGCCAGCAGTGCCGGGTCGTCAAATGAGCAGTTCTTC. Encoded protein: CASSAGSSNEQFF.